Shown below are 32 T cell receptor beta chains from a single sample sequenced in a study of regulatory T cells in long-lasting Graves disease. Time point reported: persistent/refractory GD, antithyroid drugs over 5 years with positive TRAb. Isolated PBMC RNA provided the starting material for the TCR library. CDR3-region Arm-PCR and iRepertoire HTBI primers produced the TCR beta libraries. TCRdb re-analysed the multiplex PCR reads in MiXCR, keeping a single row per CDR3 protein. The sample carries 360,000 or so distinct CDR3 sequences, about 23% recorded once. Sequenced here: peripheral blood mononuclear cells (PBMCs), sampled when the disease was refractory, from a patient treated with antithyroid drugs. Receptors originate from a woman aged 35 to 49 with Graves disease.

This clonotype was observed a few times. The chain links TRBV10-2 to TRBJ1-5; tentatively, D is TRBD1 (5 bases). The CDR3 sequence is 13 residues long. CDR1 is WSHSY, CDR2 SAAADI, per germline. V gave up 3 bases and J gave up 4 bases, with 7 bases separating them. The CDR3 protein is CASSDRANQPQHF. The DNA for the CDR3 is TGCGCCAGCAGTGACAGGGCAAATCAGCCCCAGCATTTT.

For this clonotype: With a much larger clone just one base away, this may be a read error. The V and J genes are TRBV10-3 and TRBJ2-7; D gene unclear. From germline, CDR1 is ENHRY and CDR2 SYGVKD. The germline V and J ends were trimmed by 4 bases and 3 bases, with 10 bases remaining between them. CDR3 size: 13 residues. The CDR3 sequence: CAISGSMDYEQYF. The CDR3 bases are TGTGCCATCAGTGGGTCGATGGACTACGAGCAGTACTTC.

The rearrangement links TRBV5-6 to TRBJ1-1, with D possibly TRBD1 on 5 matching bases. Trimming took off 3 bases at V and 0 bases at J, with 27 bases between the two ends. Per the germline V gene, CDR1 is SGHDT and CDR2 is YYEEEE. CDR3 size: 20 residues. The CDR3 bases are TGTGCCAGCAGCTCACAAGGGGACGTCGAAGGGGCTAAGATGAACACTGAAGCTTTCTTT. Translated: CASSSQGDVEGAKMNTEAFF.

The chain couples TRBV12-3 or TRBV12-4 to TRBJ2-7, with 10 bases lining up with TRBD1. The CDR3 covers 14 residues. Trimming at V came to 2 bases and at J to 5 bases, leaving 3 bases not matched to a gene. DNA for the CDR3: TGTGCCAGCAGTTTAAGACAGGGGGCTCACGAGCAGTACTTC. It yields the protein CASSLRQGAHEQYF.

At least ten counts were recorded for this clonotype. The CDR3 sequence is CASSLKGGVYEQYF. Here the CDR3 DNA reads TGTGCCAGCAGCTTAAAAGGCGGGGTCTACGAGCAGTACTTC. This sequence joins TRBV7-3 and TRBJ2-7; tentatively, D is TRBD2 (6 bases). Germline-derived CDR1 and CDR2 are SGHTA and FQGTGA. V was trimmed by 1 base and J by 3 bases, leaving 10 bases between them. This CDR3 spans 14 amino acids.

This chain links TRBV19 with TRBJ2-3, with D possibly TRBD1 on 6 matching bases. The V gene lost 1 base and the J gene lost 14 bases, with 13 bases spanning the gap. Germline V gene lookup returns CDR1 LNHDA and CDR2 SQIVND (reference sequence). The CDR3 loop spans 12 amino acids. CDR3 DNA: TGTGCCAGTAGTATAGGGGACACCCTCCGGTATTTT. Its translation: CASSIGDTLRYF.

This clonotype was recorded at least ten times. The chain combines TRBV27 with TRBJ2-7, with D unresolved. V lost 6 bases, J lost 0 bases, and 12 bases lay in between. CDR3 size: 14 residues. CDR1 is MNHEY and CDR2 is SMNVEV in the germline V gene (reference sequence). In DNA, the CDR3 is TGTGCCAGCAGGGCCGCGGCGAGCTCCTACGAGCAGTACTTC. It translates to CASRAAASSYEQYF.

The CDR3 region is CASTAGTSGTEAFF. As DNA, the CDR3 is TGTGCCAGCACTGCCGGGACGTCGGGCACTGAAGCTTTCTTT. V is TRBV7-9 and J is TRBJ1-1; the D gene is possibly TRBD1 (5 bases). The CDR3 is 14 residues long. V was trimmed by 7 bases and J by 4 bases, leaving 16 bases between them. CDR1 is SEHNR, CDR2 FQNEAQ, per germline (reference sequence).

Only one count was recorded for this clonotype. The CDR3 loop reads CASRSGINTEAFF. The CDR3 DNA reads TGTGCCAGCAGGTCAGGGATTAACACTGAAGCTTTCTTT. The rearrangement uses TRBV7-9 and TRBJ1-1, with D possibly TRBD1 on 5 matching bases. The CDR3 extends over 13 amino acids. In germline, CDR1 is SEHNR, CDR2 FQNEAQ (reference sequence). Trimming stripped 6 bases from V and 2 bases from J, with 10 bases between.

This clonotype was counted only a few times. The chain links TRBV5-6 to TRBJ1-1, with no clear D. Germline CDR1 reads SGHDT; CDR2 reads YYEEEE. The CDR3 spans 13 residues. Deletions cut 3 bases from V and 8 bases from J, with 14 bases between. The CDR3 region is CASSSRPFTEAFF. Here the CDR3 DNA reads TGTGCCAGCAGCTCCCGCCCCTTCACCGAAGCTTTCTTT. Combining the CDR3 with reference TRBV5-6 and TRBJ1-1 gives the whole variable domain DAGVTQSPTHLIKTRGQQVTLRCSPKSGHDTVSWYQQALGQGPQFIFQYYEEEERQRGNFPDRFSGHQFPNYSSELNVNALLLGDSALYLCASSSRPFTEAFFGQGTRLTVV.

This chain joins TRBV28 and TRBJ2-1; possibly TRBD1 for D (6 bases). Germline values: CDR1 MDHEN, CDR2 SYDVKM. This CDR3 region has 14 residues. V lost 5 bases and J lost 10, with 18 bases in between. The CDR3 coding sequence is TGTGCCAGCAGTGGGGGCATCGTGTATTCAGAGCAGTTCTTC. Its protein is CASSGGIVYSEQFF. The full variable domain, its missing parts supplied by reference TRBV28 and TRBJ2-1, is DVKVTQSSRYLVKRTGEKVFLECVQDMDHENMFWYRQDPGLGLRLIYFSYDVKMKEKGDIPEGYSVSREKKERFSLILESASTNQTSMYLCASSGGIVYSEQFFGPGTRLTVL.

This clonotype was seen ten or more times. This chain links TRBV6-5 with TRBJ2-7, with D uncertain. CDR1 and CDR2 (germline): MNHEY, SVGAGI. The CDR3 spans 13 residues. V shed 4 bases and J shed 1 base, with 8 bases lying between them. CDR3 amino acids: CASSSSYSYEQYF. The CDR3 DNA follows: TGTGCCAGCAGTTCCTCTTATTCCTACGAGCAGTACTTC.

There are many counts of this clonotype. J is TRBJ2-7 and V is TRBV19, with 10 bases identical to TRBD1. The germline CDR1 and CDR2 sequences are LNHDA and SQIVND (reference sequence). This CDR3 is 14 amino acids long. J lost 6 bases, V lost 6 bases, and 8 bases had no gene match. The CDR3 DNA sequence: TGTGCCAGTAGCAGCTCCGGGACAGGGGTCGAGCAGTACTTC. Protein sequence: CASSSSGTGVEQYF.

The V call is TRBV6-5, the J call TRBJ2-6; TRBD1 matches at 8 bases. CDR3 length: 18 residues. In germline, CDR1 is MNHEY, CDR2 SVGAGI. V gave up 2 bases and J gave up 1 base; unmatched junction bases: 7. As DNA, the CDR3 is TGTGCCAGCAGTTACCGGGTACAGGGGGGATCTGGGGCCAACGTCCTGACTTTC. It specifies CASSYRVQGGSGANVLTF.

Ten or more counts support this clonotype. The chain links TRBV28 to TRBJ2-5; perhaps TRBD1 as D (6 bases). Germline V gene sequence: CDR1 MDHEN, CDR2 SYDVKM. V lost 2 bases to trimming and J lost 3 bases, with 19 bases between them. This CDR3 spans 17 amino acids. The CDR3 DNA reads TGTGCCAGCAGTTTAGGTACAGGGTTCATGCGAGAAGAGACCCAGTACTTC. It encodes CASSLGTGFMREETQYF.

This clonotype was seen a few times. The rearrangement links TRBV7-9 to TRBJ2-7; no definite D call. This CDR3 is 12 amino acids long. In germline, CDR1 is SEHNR, CDR2 FQNEAQ (reference sequence). The V end lost 5 bases, the J end lost 4 bases, and 9 bases lay between the germline ends. The CDR3 loop is CASSVNRYEQYF. Written as DNA, the CDR3 is TGTGCCAGCAGCGTTAACAGATACGAGCAGTACTTC. The variable domain in full, completed from reference TRBV7-9 and TRBJ2-7, reads DTGVSQNPRHKITKRGQNVTFRCDPISEHNRLYWYRQTLGQGPEFLTYFQNEAQLEKSRLLSDRFSAERPKGSFSTLEIQRTEQGDSAMYLCASSVNRYEQYFGPGTRLTVT.

This clonotype turned up a few times. The CDR3 is CASSWGQVPNTEAFF. CDR3 in DNA: TGTGCCAGCAGCTGGGGGCAGGTGCCCAACACTGAAGCTTTCTTT. The chain combines TRBV13 with TRBJ1-1, with D perhaps matching TRBD1 (6 bases). Germline-derived CDR1 and CDR2 are PRHDT and FYEKMQ (reference sequence). V lost 4 bases and J lost 2, with 14 bases in between. The CDR3 has 15 residues.

This clonotype has only a few counts. The rearrangement links TRBV20-1 to TRBJ1-5; tentatively, D is TRBD1 (6 bases). The germline V gene encodes CDR1 DFQATT and CDR2 SNEGSKA (reference sequence). CDR3 length: 15 amino acids. The V end was cut by 2 bases, the J end by 5 bases, with 16 bases between. DNA for the CDR3: TGCAGTGCTAGATCTCAGGGGCGCGGATATCAGCCCCAGCATTTT. This encodes CSARSQGRGYQPQHF.

Regarding this clonotype: Since a far larger clone is one base different, this is likely a read error. V gene TRBV6-5 combines with J gene TRBJ2-7; D is unclear. Germline V gene sequence: CDR1 MNHEY, CDR2 SVGAGI. The CDR3 spans 16 residues. The CDR3 bases are TGTGCCGGCAGTGAAGAGGTGAGTGAGCCCTCTGAGGAGCAGTACTTC. The encoded protein is CAGSEEVSEPSEEQYF.

The sample holds a few counts of this clonotype. This chain joins TRBV20-1 and TRBJ2-7, with 16 positions matching TRBD2. The CDR3 loop spans 17 amino acids. The J segment lost 3 bases and the V segment lost 3 bases, leaving 8 bases of the junction unmatched. Germline CDR1 and CDR2: DFQATT and SNEGSKA (reference sequence). CDR3 nucleotide sequence: TGCAGTGCTAGCACCGGGACTAGCGGGAGGGCTGACTACGAGCAGTACTTC. This codes for CSASTGTSGRADYEQYF.

The rearrangement links TRBV2 to TRBJ1-6, with D unclear. This CDR3 spans 12 amino acids. Looked up from germline, CDR1 is SNHLY and CDR2 is FYNNEI. The V and J ends lost 7 bases and 7 bases respectively, with 8 bases between them. CDR3: CASKANNSPLHF. CDR3 bases: TGTGCCAGCAAGGCGAACAATTCACCCCTCCACTTT. The complete variable domain, with remaining parts taken from reference TRBV2 and TRBJ1-6, reads EPEVTQTPSHQVTQMGQEVILRCVPISNHLYFYWYRQILGQKVEFLVSFYNNEISEKSEIFDDQFSVERPDGSNFTLKIRSTKLEDSAMYFCASKANNSPLHFGNGTRLTVT.

This rearrangement joins TRBV20-1 to TRBJ2-3; TRBD2 aligns across 9 bases. CDR3 length: 15 residues. The germline gives CDR1 DFQATT, CDR2 SNEGSKA (reference sequence). The V segment lost 3 bases and the J segment 2 bases; nucleotides outside the gene matches: 6. CDR3 protein: CSASRASGATDTQYF. The CDR3, as DNA: TGCAGTGCTAGCCGAGCTAGCGGGGCCACAGATACGCAGTATTTT.

Many counts were recorded for this clonotype. The gene calls are TRBV12-3 or TRBV12-4 and TRBJ2-7; D is possibly TRBD1 or TRBD2 (5 bases each). V lost 7 bases and J lost 3, with 13 bases in between. CDR3 length: 13 amino acids. The CDR3 nucleotides read TGTGCCAGCACACGGGACGGAGACTACGAGCAGTACTTC. As protein: CASTRDGDYEQYF.

This rearrangement joins TRBV2 to TRBJ2-7; 8 nucleotides align to TRBD1. CDR1 is SNHLY, CDR2 FYNNEI, per germline. V trimming: 6 bases; J trimming: 2 bases; junction bases outside the gene matches: 6. This CDR3 region has 14 residues. CDR3 bases: TGTGCCAGCAGAGATATGGACAGGGCCTACGAGCAGTACTTC. It encodes CASRDMDRAYEQYF. Drawing the rest from reference TRBV2 and TRBJ2-7, the complete variable domain is EPEVTQTPSHQVTQMGQEVILRCVPISNHLYFYWYRQILGQKVEFLVSFYNNEISEKSEIFDDQFSVERPDGSNFTLKIRSTKLEDSAMYFCASRDMDRAYEQYFGPGTRLTVT.

This clonotype came up many times. The J gene is TRBJ1-3, the V gene TRBV28, with 8 bases aligning to TRBD1. V lost 3 bases and J lost 2; bases outside the gene matches: 0. Germline V gene sequence: CDR1 MDHEN, CDR2 SYDVKM. CDR3 length: 14 amino acids. As DNA, the CDR3 is TGTGCCAGCAGTTTGGACAGGGCTGGAAACACCATATATTTT. It translates to CASSLDRAGNTIYF.

This clonotype has more than one count but fewer than ten. The CDR3 coding sequence is TGCAGTGCCCGCGGCCCGGCTAGCGGGATCTACGAGCAGTACTTC. It encodes CSARGPASGIYEQYF. The rearrangement joins TRBV20-1 to TRBJ2-7, with TRBD2 matching 9 bases. The CDR3 has 15 amino acids. CDR1 is DFQATT and CDR2 is SNEGSKA in the germline V gene (reference sequence). The V gene end was trimmed by 6 bases and the J gene end by 3 bases; junction bases not matched to a gene: 12.

This clonotype was picked up many times. This may be a read error, as it is one base from a much larger clone. The genes are TRBV28 and TRBJ1-1, with D uncertain. V lost 8 bases and J 3 bases, leaving 10 bases between the germline ends. Per the germline V gene, CDR1 is MDHEN and CDR2 is SYDVKM. CDR3 length equals 12 residues. DNA of the CDR3: TGTGCCAGCTGCACAAGGGACACTGAAGCTTTCTTT. Its protein product is CASCTRDTEAFF.

This clonotype was counted at least ten times. The rearrangement links TRBV27 to TRBJ2-7; TRBD2 agrees at 13 bases. The CDR3 spans 18 residues. The ends lost 4 bases at V and 4 bases at J; junction bases unmatched: 13. Germline-derived CDR1 and CDR2 are MNHEY and SMNVEV (reference sequence). The CDR3: CASSSKAGTSGASYEQYF. In DNA form, the CDR3 reads TGTGCCAGCAGTTCGAAAGCCGGGACTAGCGGGGCCTCTTACGAGCAGTACTTC.

This clonotype was seen repeatedly, ten times or more. This chain links TRBV28 with TRBJ1-1; 7 bases agree with TRBD1. The length of the CDR3 is 13 residues. CDR1 MDHEN and CDR2 SYDVKM come from the germline V gene. Trimming at V came to 4 bases and at J to 5 bases, leaving 4 bases not matched to a gene. The CDR3 bases are TGTGCCAGCAGTTACGACAGGGTAACTGAAGCTTTCTTT. Protein product: CASSYDRVTEAFF.

This clonotype was seen a handful of times. The chain carries TRBV12-3 or TRBV12-4 and TRBJ2-3; 9 nucleotides match TRBD1. The CDR3 is made up of 14 amino acids. With V trimmed by 5 bases and J by 3 bases, 3 bases remained unmatched. CDR3 in amino acids: CASSEGQGTDTQYF. The DNA of the CDR3 is TGTGCCAGCAGTGAAGGACAGGGGACAGATACGCAGTATTTT.

This clonotype was seen many times. The chain is built from TRBV12-3 or TRBV12-4 and TRBJ1-2, with 8 bases lining up with TRBD1. Unmatched junction bases numbered 6, after V lost 4 bases and J lost 2 bases. The CDR3 is 15 residues long. This CDR3 reads CASSSRTGLNYGYTF. The CDR3 coding sequence is TGTGCCAGCAGTTCGCGGACAGGGCTAAACTATGGCTACACCTTC.

The CDR3 nucleotides read TGTGCCAGCAGTTTATCAGTCCCAGGGAACTATGGCTACACCTTC. As protein: CASSLSVPGNYGYTF. The chain is built from TRBV28 and TRBJ1-2; possibly TRBD1 for D (5 bases). Germline V gene sequence: CDR1 MDHEN, CDR2 SYDVKM. This CDR3 is built from 15 residues. The germline V and J ends were trimmed by 1 base and 2 bases, with 11 bases remaining between them.